This T cell receptor (beta chain) emerged from a study of blood T cell repertoires in COVID-19. The overall study: Material from acute and convalescent COVID-19 was sourced from the United States, Italy and Spain. PBMCs, B-cell-depleted T cells, or T cells provided the cDNA or gDNA that made up the material.

The CDR3 loop spans 15 amino acids. Per the original data handling: From reference gene primer amplification, estimates of nucleated cell counts were derived. Clones were read by immunoSEQ multiplex PCR, and TCRdb kept only the in-frame ones, dropping some. V and J calls and clone size come straight from that table; D and trimming were deduced from the DNA. The data show about 44,000 clones, 87% seen once. The material sequenced was peripheral blood. This TCR came from a human donor in a cohort sampled during active COVID-19. The chain combines TRBV21-1 with TRBJ2-5; no check of the table's D call, TRBD2, against the DNA was made. TRBV21-1 is listed as a pseudogene. As DNA, the CDR3 is TGTGCCAGCAGCAAACAGCGGGAGGCGGGGGAGACCCAGTACTTC. Its translation: CASSKQREAGETQYF.